This TCR beta chain was profiled in a study of identifying expanded T cells in peripheral blood. General study findings and limits: Across healthy donors, higher total template counts meant significantly greater roughly 2-week count variance.

The CDR3 is made up of 14 amino acids. Trimming stripped 0 bases from V and 2 bases from J, with 9 bases between. Germline CDR1 reads SGHRS; CDR2 reads YFSETQ. To note about this clone: The target antigen is unknown.

The table came from immunoSEQ multiplex PCR; TCRdb's copy has only in-frame clones and leaves some out. The sample has about 130,000 clones; 86% are singletons. The sequencing input was blood. The chain is built from TRBV5-1 and TRBJ2-7, with TRBD1 as a possible D gene (5 bases). The clonotype comes from a person aged 18 to 70 in good health. The CDR3 region has the DNA TGCGCCAGCAGCTTGGGGGGCCGTGCCTACGAGCAGTACTTC. This gives the protein CASSLGGRAYEQYF. Combining the CDR3 with reference TRBV5-1 and TRBJ2-7 gives the whole variable domain KAGVTQTPRYLIKTRGQQVTLSCSPISGHRSVSWYQQTPGQGLQFLFEYFSETQRNKGNFPGRFSGRQFSNSRSEMNVSTLELGDSALYLCASSLGGRAYEQYFGPGTRLTVT.